One sample yielded the 27 T cell receptor beta chains listed below, sequenced in a study of T cell repertoires in cytomegalovirus infection. TCRdb called the reads again in MiXCR, with one record for every CDR3 protein. The data contain 200,000 to 300,000 distinct CDR3 sequences, over 9% of them singletons. Sequenced input: PBMCs. These receptors were collected from a human donor in good health (CMV status not recorded). Some clones in this sample may be carry-over from other donors' samples.

The chain has TRBV4-3 and TRBJ2-3, with D perhaps TRBD1 (5 bases). CDR3 length: 13 residues. The V gene's germline CDR1 is LGHNA and CDR2 YSLEER. The V and J ends lost 2 bases and 6 bases respectively, with 9 bases between them. CDR3 sequence: CASSQKGADTQYF. CDR3 DNA: TGCGCCAGCAGCCAAAAAGGGGCGGATACGCAGTATTTT.

This clonotype was seen at least ten times. V usage is TRBV28 and J usage is TRBJ1-5; 8 nucleotides agree with TRBD1. The V segment lost 3 bases and the J segment 7 bases; nucleotides outside the gene matches: 14. Germline CDR1 and CDR2: MDHEN and SYDVKM. This CDR3 comprises 17 residues. The DNA for the CDR3 is TGTGCCAGCAGTTTCCTGGACAGGGACTGGGTTAGGCAGCCCCAGCATTTT. This translates into CASSFLDRDWVRQPQHF.

This chain connects TRBV12-5 to TRBJ1-1, with D possibly matching TRBD1 (5 bases). The CDR3 length is 15 residues. From germline, CDR1 is LGHNT and CDR2 FRNRAP. Trimming shortened V by 0 bases and J by 0 bases, and 8 bases separated the two germline ends. The CDR3 coding sequence is TGTGCTAGTGGTTTGGTAGGAGGGGTGAACACTGAAGCTTTCTTT. Protein sequence: CASGLVGGVNTEAFF.

In the case of this clonotype: A much larger clone lies a single base off, so this may be a read error. A read error is likely, as this CDR3 ends without the conserved phenylalanine or tryptophan. The chain joins TRBV29-1 to TRBJ2-5; 8 bases align to TRBD2. This CDR3 has 12 amino acids. Germline-derived CDR1 and CDR2 are SQVTM and ANQGSEA. V gave up 8 bases and J gave up 5 bases; unmatched junction bases: 7. Here the CDR3 DNA reads TGCAGCCCCCGGGCTAGCGGGGAGACCCAGTACCTC. It is translated as CSPRASGETQYL.

The CDR3 DNA reads as TGCAGCGTCCCGCCACTGGGTTGGGAGACCCAGTACTTC. This translates into CSVPPLGWETQYF. This chain connects TRBV29-1 to TRBJ2-5; D is unclear. The V end was cut by 6 bases, the J end by 5 bases, with 16 bases between. Germline V gene sequence: CDR1 SQVTM, CDR2 ANQGSEA. The length of the CDR3 is 13 residues.

This clonotype was seen more than once but under ten times. This chain joins TRBV19 and TRBJ2-2; 7 bases agree with TRBD2. Germline V gene lookup returns CDR1 LNHDA and CDR2 SQIVND (reference sequence). Unmatched junction bases numbered 4, after V lost 5 bases and J lost 1 base. This CDR3 has 15 residues. For the CDR3, the DNA is TGTGCCAGTAGTGCTGGGGGGGAGAACACCGGGGAGCTGTTTTTT. Its protein is CASSAGGENTGELFF.

This clonotype was seen ten or more times. CDR3 amino acids: CASSPEIQGALNEKLFF. CDR3 sequence (DNA): TGTGCCAGCAGCCCCGAAATTCAGGGTGCCCTTAATGAAAAACTGTTTTTT. The V and J genes are TRBV7-2 and TRBJ1-4, with D tentatively TRBD1 (5 bases). Trimming cost V 5 bases and J 4 bases, with 20 bases left between them. Germline V gives CDR1 SGHTA, CDR2 FQGNSA. The CDR3 is 17 residues long.

The chain uses TRBV2 and TRBJ2-5; weak D call: TRBD1 (5 bases). CDR3 length: 16 amino acids. The germline CDR1 and CDR2 sequences are SNHLY and FYNNEI. V shed 1 base and J shed 1 base, with 13 bases lying between them. The CDR3 DNA is TGTGCCAGCAGTGAAGGGGGCGCGATGGGCCAAGAGACCCAGTACTTC. Protein: CASSEGGAMGQETQYF.

This clonotype was recorded at least ten times. This sequence joins TRBV7-2 and TRBJ2-2, with D perhaps matching TRBD1 (5 bases). With 10 bases removed from V and 4 bases from J, the gap between germline ends came to 10 bases. CDR3 length: 12 residues. Germline V CDR1 and CDR2: SGHTA, FQGNSA. The CDR3 sequence is CAIRVPTGELFF. The CDR3 region has the DNA TGTGCCATCAGGGTCCCCACCGGGGAGCTGTTTTTT.

This clonotype has more than one count but fewer than ten. The V and J genes are TRBV3-1 and TRBJ2-7; D is ambiguous. The V and J ends lost 1 base and 3 bases respectively, with 1 base between them. CDR1 is LGHDT and CDR2 is YNNKEL in the germline V gene (reference sequence). The CDR3 contains 11 residues. The CDR3 region is CASSQVYEQYF. CDR3 DNA sequence: TGTGCCAGCAGCCAAGTCTACGAGCAGTACTTC.

Many counts were recorded for this clonotype. The rearrangement joins TRBV10-3 to TRBJ1-2, with 7 positions matching TRBD1. The CDR3 sequence is 14 residues long. Germline lookup yields CDR1 ENHRY and CDR2 SYGVKD. The V segment lost 3 bases and the J segment 0 bases; nucleotides outside the gene matches: 1. The CDR3 DNA sequence: TGTGCCATCAGTGATGGGACAGCTAACTATGGCTACACCTTC. Translating it yields CAISDGTANYGYTF.

This clonotype was recorded only once. A much larger clonotype is one base distant, so this may be a read error. The genes are TRBV18 and TRBJ1-2, with D unclear. The CDR3 runs to 15 residues. With 3 bases removed from V and 0 bases from J, the gap between germline ends came to 11 bases. The V gene's germline CDR1 is KGHSH and CDR2 LQKENI. This CDR3 is CASSPRAGTNYGYTF. The CDR3 DNA sequence: TGTGCCAGCTCACCCCGGGCCGGAACTAACTATGGCTACACCTTC.

This clonotype has more than one count but fewer than ten. The V call is TRBV10-3, the J call TRBJ1-1; 8 bases align to TRBD1. V dropped 4 bases and J dropped 7; count of bases not matched to a gene: 5. This CDR3 has 13 residues. Per germline, CDR1 ENHRY and CDR2 SYGVKD. CDR3 in amino acids: CAISGGTGIEAFF. In nucleotides, the CDR3 is TGTGCCATCAGTGGTGGGACAGGCATTGAAGCTTTCTTT.

A note on this clonotype: A read error is possible here, since a much larger clone lies one base away. The chain carries TRBV28 and TRBJ1-3; D possibly corresponds to TRBD1 (5 bases). Germline-derived CDR1 and CDR2 are MDHEN and SYDVKM. The CDR3 totals 15 residues. The CDR3 sequence: CASILGLNSGNTKYF. The CDR3 DNA follows: TGTGCCAGCATCCTGGGACTTAACTCTGGAAACACCAAATATTTT.

The chain recombines TRBV19 with TRBJ1-6; possible D gene TRBD1, 5 bases. This CDR3 spans 13 amino acids. Looked up from germline, CDR1 is LNHDA and CDR2 is SQIVND (reference sequence). Trimming cost V 6 bases and J 10 bases, with 13 bases left between them. The CDR3 DNA is TGTGCCAGTAGAATGGGGGGGATCTCACCCCTCCACTTT. Translated: CASRMGGISPLHF.

This clonotype came up many times. This sequence joins TRBV7-2 and TRBJ2-7, with 10 bases matching TRBD2. CDR3 size: 15 residues. Germline trimming cut 5 bases from V and 3 bases from J; bases unmatched to any gene: 7. The germline V gene encodes CDR1 SGHTA and CDR2 FQGNSA. The CDR3 bases are TGTGCCAGCAGCCCAGAGGGACTAGCGAGCTACGAGCAGTACTTC. It codes for CASSPEGLASYEQYF.

This chain uses TRBV20-1 with TRBJ1-1; D uncertain. V dropped 0 bases and J dropped 0 bases, with 8 bases sitting between them. CDR1 and CDR2 (germline): DFQATT, SNEGSKA (reference sequence). The CDR3 has 14 residues. CDR3 nucleotides: TGCAGTGCTAGAGAGGCGGTGGTGAACACTGAAGCTTTCTTT. Its translation is CSAREAVVNTEAFF.

The gene calls are TRBV7-2 and TRBJ2-3, with D perhaps matching TRBD2 (7 bases). Germline V gene lookup returns CDR1 SGHTA and CDR2 FQGNSA. V shed 4 bases and J shed 5 bases, with 19 bases lying between them. The CDR3 contains 16 residues. For the CDR3, the DNA is TGTGCCAGCAGCTCCCGAGGGGGGGGGCCAAAAGATACGCAGTATTTT. Residues: CASSSRGGGPKDTQYF.

V usage is TRBV6-1 and J usage is TRBJ1-1; D might be TRBD1 (5 bases). Deletions cut 6 bases from V and 10 bases from J, with 15 bases between. CDR3 length: 12 residues. Germline V CDR1 and CDR2: MNHNS, SASEGT. CDR3 bases: TGTGCCAGCAGCCCCACGACGGGGGGAGCTTTCTTT. Its translation is CASSPTTGGAFF.

This clonotype was detected a few times. The chain has TRBV30 and TRBJ2-3; 10 nucleotides align to TRBD2. The germline V gene has CDR1 GTSNPN and CDR2 SVGIG (reference sequence). V lost 2 bases and J lost 4; bases outside the gene matches: 9. CDR3 length: 16 amino acids. This CDR3 reads CAWSFSLAGAPDTQYF. Written as DNA, the CDR3 is TGTGCCTGGAGTTTCTCCCTAGCGGGAGCGCCAGATACGCAGTATTTT.

V usage is TRBV20-1 and J usage is TRBJ2-1; no firm D call. The ends were cut back, 1 base at V and 9 bases at J, with 19 bases in the middle. The CDR3 length is 15 residues. CDR1 DFQATT and CDR2 SNEGSKA come from the germline V gene (reference sequence). The CDR3 DNA is TGCAGTGCTAGAGGCCTCTCCCGTACCACGGGTGAGCAGTTCTTC. Translating it yields CSARGLSRTTGEQFF.

This clonotype was recorded at least ten times. The V and J genes are TRBV7-2 and TRBJ1-2; D unresolved. Trimming removed 1 base at V and 13 bases at J, with 13 bases between. CDR3 length: 12 residues. CDR1 is SGHTA, CDR2 FQGNSA, per germline. CDR3 amino acids: CASSLDTDPSTF. The CDR3 DNA is TGTGCCAGCAGCTTAGATACGGATCCCTCCACCTTC.

This rearrangement joins TRBV28 to TRBJ2-7; D remains ambiguous. Germline CDR1 is MDHEN and CDR2 is SYDVKM. The length of the CDR3 is 14 residues. V was trimmed by 6 bases and J by 3 bases, leaving 15 bases between them. The CDR3 DNA reads as TGTGCCAGCAGCCCTTCAGGCGAAGACTACGAGCAGTACTTC. Protein: CASSPSGEDYEQYF.

This clonotype was seen more than once but under ten times. The V call is TRBV4-2, the J call TRBJ2-5; 8 bases align to TRBD2. This CDR3 region has 15 residues. Germline V CDR1 and CDR2: LGHNA, YNFKEQ. V dropped 2 bases and J dropped 3; count of bases not matched to a gene: 5. The CDR3 DNA sequence: TGTGCCAGCAGCCAAAGTAGCGGGGCCGAAGAGACCCAGTACTTC. Protein product: CASSQSSGAEETQYF.

The chain links TRBV28 to TRBJ2-7; 9 nucleotides align to TRBD1. The CDR3 is 18 amino acids. The V and J ends lost 2 bases and 1 base, in that order; junction bases with no gene match: 12. Germline assignment: CDR1 MDHEN and CDR2 SYDVKM. CDR3 sequence reads: CASSLRTGEASGSYEQYF. The CDR3 nucleotides are TGTGCCAGCAGTTTACGGACAGGGGAGGCTAGCGGTTCCTACGAGCAGTACTTC.

V is TRBV12-3 or TRBV12-4 and J is TRBJ2-1; TRBD1 matches 9 bases. CDR3 size: 15 residues. J was trimmed by 7 bases and V by 0 bases; bases with no gene match: 4. CDR3 residues: CASSLAGTGKNEQFF. In DNA form, the CDR3 reads TGTGCCAGCAGTTTAGCGGGGACAGGGAAAAATGAGCAGTTCTTC.

This clonotype was observed many times. The V gene is TRBV7-9, the J gene TRBJ2-7, with TRBD2 matching 7 bases. Germline V gene data show CDR1 as SEHNR and CDR2 as FQNEAQ (reference sequence). The V gene end was trimmed by 5 bases and the J gene end by 2 bases; junction bases not matched to a gene: 6. The CDR3 runs to 14 residues. DNA for the CDR3: TGTGCCAGCAGCCCCCCGGGACTAACCTACGAGCAGTACTTC. Its protein product is CASSPPGLTYEQYF. Together with reference TRBV7-9 and TRBJ2-7, the CDR3 gives the full variable domain: DTGVSQNPRHKITKRGQNVTFRCDPISEHNRLYWYRQTLGQGPEFLTYFQNEAQLEKSRLLSDRFSAERPKGSFSTLEIQRTEQGDSAMYLCASSPPGLTYEQYFGPGTRLTVT.